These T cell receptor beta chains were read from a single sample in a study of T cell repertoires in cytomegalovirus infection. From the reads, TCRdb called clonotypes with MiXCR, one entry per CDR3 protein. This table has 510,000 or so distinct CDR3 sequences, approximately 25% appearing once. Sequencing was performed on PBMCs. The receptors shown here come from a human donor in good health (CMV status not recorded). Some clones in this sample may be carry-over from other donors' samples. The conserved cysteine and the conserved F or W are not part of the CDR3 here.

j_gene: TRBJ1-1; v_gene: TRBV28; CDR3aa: ASSDRTNTEAF
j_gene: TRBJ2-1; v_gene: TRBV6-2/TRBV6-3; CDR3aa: ASSYRGGRSNEQF
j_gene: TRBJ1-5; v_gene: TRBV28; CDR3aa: ASSPNTGGSQPQH
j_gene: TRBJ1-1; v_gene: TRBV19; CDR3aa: ASSTPEPGRTEAF
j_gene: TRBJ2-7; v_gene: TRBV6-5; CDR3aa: ASSYEASGSEEY
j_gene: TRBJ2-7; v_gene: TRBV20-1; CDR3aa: SASETSVSYEQY
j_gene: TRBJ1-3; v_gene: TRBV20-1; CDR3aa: SARVTGGNTIY
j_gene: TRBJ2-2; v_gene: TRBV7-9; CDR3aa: ASSLAPRTSGRAATGELF
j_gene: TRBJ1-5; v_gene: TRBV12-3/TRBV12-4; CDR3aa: ASSRTGGQPQH
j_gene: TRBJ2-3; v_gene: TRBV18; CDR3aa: ASSPPSGRHTDTQY
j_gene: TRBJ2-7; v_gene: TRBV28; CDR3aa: ASSFPLVPSGSYEQY
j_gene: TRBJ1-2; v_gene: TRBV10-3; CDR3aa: AISESGGNYGYT
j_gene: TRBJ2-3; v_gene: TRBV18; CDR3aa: ASSPPGTSTSTDTQY
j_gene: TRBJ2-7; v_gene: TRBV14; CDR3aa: ASSVETSRYEQY
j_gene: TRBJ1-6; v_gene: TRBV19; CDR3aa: ASSRTGQDHSPLH
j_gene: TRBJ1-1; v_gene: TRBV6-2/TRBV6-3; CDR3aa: ASGAQRMSGDRTEAF
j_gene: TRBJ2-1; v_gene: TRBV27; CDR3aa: ATRGTSGYNEQF
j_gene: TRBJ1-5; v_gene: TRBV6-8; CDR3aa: ASSYALGLNQPQH
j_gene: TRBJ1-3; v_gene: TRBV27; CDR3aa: ASRGFQGTIY
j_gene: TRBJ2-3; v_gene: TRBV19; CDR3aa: AESPRGDTQY
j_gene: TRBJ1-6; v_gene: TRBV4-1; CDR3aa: ASSQAKRGTAPLH
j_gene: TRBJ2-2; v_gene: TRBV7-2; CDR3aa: ASSLATGGRSGGELF
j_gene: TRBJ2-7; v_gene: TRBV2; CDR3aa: ASSSGLVGAPTYEQY
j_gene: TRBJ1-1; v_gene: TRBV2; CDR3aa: ASSERFGRQQNTEAF
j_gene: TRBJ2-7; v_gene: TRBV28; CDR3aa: ASSLPGHTYEQY
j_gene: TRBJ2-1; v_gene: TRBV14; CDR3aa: ASSQREDEQF
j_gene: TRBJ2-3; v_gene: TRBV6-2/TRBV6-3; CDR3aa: ASKWADTQY